This T cell receptor (beta chain) was recovered during a study of blood T cell repertoires in COVID-19. At the level of the study: Sources were T cells, B-cell-depleted T cells, or PBMCs; the material itself was cDNA or gDNA.

The V gene's germline CDR1 is SGHDN and CDR2 FVKESK. The CDR3 loop spans 15 amino acids. After removal of 8 bases from V and 4 bases from J, the junction contained 11 bases not matched to a gene. Sequencing used immunoSEQ multiplex PCR; TCRdb keeps in-frame clones, though not all of them. The table lists about 220,000 clones, approximately 84% of them singletons. This clone was seen once. Sequencing used peripheral blood. The clonotype was recovered from a man aged 40-55 years with active or convalescent COVID-19. V is TRBV14 and J is TRBJ2-3, with 8 bases matching TRBD1. In nucleotides, the CDR3 is TGTGCCAGCTCAACCCAGGGGGCTGGGGCAGATACGCAGTATTTT. It encodes CASSTQGAGADTQYF.